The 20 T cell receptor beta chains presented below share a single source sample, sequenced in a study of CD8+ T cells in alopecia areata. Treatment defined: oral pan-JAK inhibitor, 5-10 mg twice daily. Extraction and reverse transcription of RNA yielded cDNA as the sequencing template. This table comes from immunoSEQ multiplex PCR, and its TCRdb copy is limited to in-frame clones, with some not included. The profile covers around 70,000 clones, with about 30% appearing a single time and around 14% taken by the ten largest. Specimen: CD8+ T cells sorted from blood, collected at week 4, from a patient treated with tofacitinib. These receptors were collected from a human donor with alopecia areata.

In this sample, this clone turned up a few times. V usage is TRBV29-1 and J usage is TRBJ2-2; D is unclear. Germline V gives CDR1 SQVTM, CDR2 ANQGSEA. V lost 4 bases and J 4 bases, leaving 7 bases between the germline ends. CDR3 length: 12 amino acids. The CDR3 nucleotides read TGCAGCGTTGTTGGCAGCACCGGGGAGCTGTTTTTT. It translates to CSVVGSTGELFF.

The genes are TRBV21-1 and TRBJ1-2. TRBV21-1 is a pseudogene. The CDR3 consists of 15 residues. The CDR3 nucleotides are TGTGCCAGCAGCAACCCTGACCCGGGGCAACTAGGCTACACCTTC. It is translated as CASSNPDPGQLGYTF.

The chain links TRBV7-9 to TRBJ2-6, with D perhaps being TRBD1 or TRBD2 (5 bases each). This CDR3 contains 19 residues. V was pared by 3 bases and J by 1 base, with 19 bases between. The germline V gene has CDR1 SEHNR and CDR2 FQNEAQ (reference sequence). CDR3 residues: CASSFPSGTGVSGANVLTF. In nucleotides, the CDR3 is TGTGCCAGCAGCTTTCCTTCCGGGACCGGCGTATCTGGGGCCAACGTCCTGACTTTC.

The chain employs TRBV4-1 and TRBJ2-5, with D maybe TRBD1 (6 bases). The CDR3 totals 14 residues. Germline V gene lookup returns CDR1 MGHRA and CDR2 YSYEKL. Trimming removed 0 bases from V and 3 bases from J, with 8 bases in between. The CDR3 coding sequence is TGCGCCAGCAGCCAAGAGAACAGGGAAGAGACCCAGTACTTC. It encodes CASSQENREETQYF.

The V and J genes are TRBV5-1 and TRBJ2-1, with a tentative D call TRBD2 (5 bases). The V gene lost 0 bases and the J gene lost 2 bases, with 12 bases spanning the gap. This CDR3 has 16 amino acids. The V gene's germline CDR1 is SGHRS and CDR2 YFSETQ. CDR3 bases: TGCGCCAGCAGCTTGGATGGGAGACCAACCTACAATGAGCAGTTCTTC. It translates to CASSLDGRPTYNEQFF. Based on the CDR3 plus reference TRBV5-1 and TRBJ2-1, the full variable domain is KAGVTQTPRYLIKTRGQQVTLSCSPISGHRSVSWYQQTPGQGLQFLFEYFSETQRNKGNFPGRFSGRQFSNSRSEMNVSTLELGDSALYLCASSLDGRPTYNEQFFGPGTRLTVL.

The CDR3 here is CASSRLSGGWAGELFF. CDR3 DNA: TGCGCCAGCAGCCGACTTAGCGGAGGCTGGGCCGGGGAGCTGTTTTTT. The chain couples TRBV4-1 to TRBJ2-2; a weak D match, TRBD2 (6 bases). The germline V gene has CDR1 MGHRA and CDR2 YSYEKL. This CDR3 comprises 16 residues. With 4 bases removed from V and 6 bases from J, the gap between germline ends came to 18 bases.

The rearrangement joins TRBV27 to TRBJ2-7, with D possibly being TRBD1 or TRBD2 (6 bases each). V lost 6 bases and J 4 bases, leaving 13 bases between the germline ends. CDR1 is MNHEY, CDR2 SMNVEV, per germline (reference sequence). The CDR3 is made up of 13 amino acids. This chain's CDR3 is CASSWGAGYEQYF. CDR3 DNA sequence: TGTGCCAGCAGCTGGGGGGCGGGGTACGAGCAGTACTTC.

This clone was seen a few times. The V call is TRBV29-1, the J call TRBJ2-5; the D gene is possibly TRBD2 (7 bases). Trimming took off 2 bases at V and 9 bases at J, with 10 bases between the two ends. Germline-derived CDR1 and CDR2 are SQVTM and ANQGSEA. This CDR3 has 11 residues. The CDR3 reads CSVEKGGAQYF. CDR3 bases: TGCAGCGTTGAAAAGGGGGGGGCCCAGTACTTC.

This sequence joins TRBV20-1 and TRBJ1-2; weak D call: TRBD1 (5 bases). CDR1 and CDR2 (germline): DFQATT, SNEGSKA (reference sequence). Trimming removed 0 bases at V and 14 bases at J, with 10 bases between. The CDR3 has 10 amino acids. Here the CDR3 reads CSARDQGLTF. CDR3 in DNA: TGCAGTGCTAGAGATCAGGGTCTGACCTTC.

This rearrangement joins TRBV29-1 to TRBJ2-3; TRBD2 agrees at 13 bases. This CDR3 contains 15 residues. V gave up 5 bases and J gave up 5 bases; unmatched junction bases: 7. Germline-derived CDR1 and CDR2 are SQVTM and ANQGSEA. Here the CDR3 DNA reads TGCAGCGTTCCCGGACTAGCGGGAGTGGTAGATACGCAGTATTTT. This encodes CSVPGLAGVVDTQYF.

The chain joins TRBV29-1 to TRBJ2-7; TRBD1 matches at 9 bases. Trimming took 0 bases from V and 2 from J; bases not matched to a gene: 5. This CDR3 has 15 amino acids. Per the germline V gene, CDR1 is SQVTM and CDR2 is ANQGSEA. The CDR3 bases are TGCAGCGTTGAAGATAGGGGACAGGGAACCTACGAGCAGTACTTC. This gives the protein CSVEDRGQGTYEQYF.

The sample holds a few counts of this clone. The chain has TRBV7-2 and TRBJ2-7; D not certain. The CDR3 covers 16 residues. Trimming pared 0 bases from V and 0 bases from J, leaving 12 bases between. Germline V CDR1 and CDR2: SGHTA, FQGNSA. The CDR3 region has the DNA TGTGCCAGCAGCTTAGCGGCTCCAGGTCTCTCCTACGAGCAGTACTTC. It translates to CASSLAAPGLSYEQYF.

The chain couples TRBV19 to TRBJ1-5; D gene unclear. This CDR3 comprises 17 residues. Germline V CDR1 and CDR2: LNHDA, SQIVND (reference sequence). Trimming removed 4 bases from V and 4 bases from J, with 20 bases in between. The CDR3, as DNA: TGTGCCAGTAGTAGGCCACCGGGAGAACCCCCTAATCAGCCCCAGCATTTT. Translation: CASSRPPGEPPNQPQHF.

CDR3 sequence reads: CASSLGRLGQPQHF. As DNA, the CDR3 is TGTGCCAGCAGCTTGGGCCGACTGGGGCAGCCCCAGCATTTT. J is TRBJ1-5 and V is TRBV7-9; D call uncertain. The V end lost 3 bases, the J end lost 7 bases, and 13 bases lay between the germline ends. Germline values: CDR1 SEHNR, CDR2 FQNEAQ (reference sequence). The CDR3 contains 14 residues. The full variable domain, rest sourced from reference TRBV7-9 and TRBJ1-5, is DTGVSQNPRHKITKRGQNVTFRCDPISEHNRLYWYRQTLGQGPEFLTYFQNEAQLEKSRLLSDRFSAERPKGSFSTLEIQRTEQGDSAMYLCASSLGRLGQPQHFGDGTRLSIL.

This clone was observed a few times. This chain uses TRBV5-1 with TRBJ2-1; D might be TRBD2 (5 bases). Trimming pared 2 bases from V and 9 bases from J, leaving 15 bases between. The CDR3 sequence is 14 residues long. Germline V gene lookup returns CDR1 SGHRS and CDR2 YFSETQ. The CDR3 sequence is CASSFAVRRVEQFF. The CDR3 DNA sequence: TGCGCCAGCAGCTTCGCCGTCAGGCGGGTTGAGCAGTTCTTC.

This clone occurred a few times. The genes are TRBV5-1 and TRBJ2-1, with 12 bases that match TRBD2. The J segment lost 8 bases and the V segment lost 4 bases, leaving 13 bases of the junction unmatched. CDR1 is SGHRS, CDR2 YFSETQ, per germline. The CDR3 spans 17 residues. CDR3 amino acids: CASSPNLAGGSLYEQFF. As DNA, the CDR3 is TGCGCCAGCAGCCCGAATCTAGCGGGAGGGTCTTTGTATGAGCAGTTCTTC.

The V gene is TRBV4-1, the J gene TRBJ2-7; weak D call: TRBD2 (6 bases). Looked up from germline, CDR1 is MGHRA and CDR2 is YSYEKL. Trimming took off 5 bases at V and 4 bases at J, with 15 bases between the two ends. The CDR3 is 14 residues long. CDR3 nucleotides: TGCGCCAGCAGCGTGTCAGCGGGCGCGTACGAGCAGTACTTC. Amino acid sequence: CASSVSAGAYEQYF.

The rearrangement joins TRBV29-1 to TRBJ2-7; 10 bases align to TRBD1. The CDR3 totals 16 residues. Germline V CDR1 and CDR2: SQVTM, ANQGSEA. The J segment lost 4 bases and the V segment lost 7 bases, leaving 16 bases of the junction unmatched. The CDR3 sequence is CSARTRAGTGEYEQYF. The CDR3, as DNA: TGCAGCGCCAGAACTAGGGCCGGGACAGGGGAGTACGAGCAGTACTTC.

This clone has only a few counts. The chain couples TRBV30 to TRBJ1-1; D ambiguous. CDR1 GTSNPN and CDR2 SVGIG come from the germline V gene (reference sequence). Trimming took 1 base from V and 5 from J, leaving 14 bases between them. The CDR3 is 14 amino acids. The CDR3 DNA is TGTGCCTGGAGTGAAGTAGGGTTGGGTACTGAAGCTTTCTTT. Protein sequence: CAWSEVGLGTEAFF. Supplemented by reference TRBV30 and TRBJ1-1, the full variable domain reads SQTIHQWPATLVQPVGSPLSLECTVEGTSNPNLYWYRQAAGRGLQLLFYSVGIGQISSEVPQNLSASRPQDRQFILSSKKLLLSDSGFYLCAWSEVGLGTEAFFGQGTRLTVV.

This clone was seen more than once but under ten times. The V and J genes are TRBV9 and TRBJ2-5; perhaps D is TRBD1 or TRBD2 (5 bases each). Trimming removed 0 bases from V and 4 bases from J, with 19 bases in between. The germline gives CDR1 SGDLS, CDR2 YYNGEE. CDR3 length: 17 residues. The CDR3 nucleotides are TGTGCCAGCAGCGTAGCTGTTAATCCGGGGCCCAGAGAGACCCAGTACTTC. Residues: CASSVAVNPGPRETQYF.